This TCR beta chain was captured by sequencing in a study of cytomegalovirus exposure and HLA in healthy donors. Findings of the study overall: A later analysis linked a missense DCLRE1C variant to TCR beta V- and J-gene trimming. Cytomegalovirus-associated status was assigned to about 150 TCR beta chains.

The CDR3 sequence is 14 residues long. The V and J ends lost 2 bases and 5 bases respectively, with 13 bases between them. Germline values: CDR1 SGHDT, CDR2 YYEEEE. About this clone itself: What it binds is not known.

PCR involved 60 Vbeta and 13 Jbeta primers. Original processing methods: Unique TCR beta chains totaled some 88 million in a later count, with approximately 11 million of them shared. Profiling relied on immunoSEQ multiplex PCR, and the TCRdb table lists in-frame clones only, not all of them. V and J calls and clone size are those listed in that table; D and trimming were worked out from the DNA. Of about 150,000 clones in the sample, approximately 80% are singletons; the top ten hold less than 5%. The source material was PBMCs. The chain has TRBV5-6 and TRBJ1-1, with D perhaps matching TRBD1 (5 bases). The receptor comes from a male donor in good health and CMV-seronegative. As DNA, the CDR3 is TGTGCCAGCAGCTTTGGGATTGGGGGGACTGAAGCTTTCTTT. Its translation: CASSFGIGGTEAFF.